This T cell receptor beta chain was observed in a study of identical twins. This clonotype was detected a few times. A universal primer site was created by template switching, with the cDNA bearing unique molecular identifiers. TCRdb itself ran the 5' RACE reads through MiXCR, one entry per CDR3 protein. The sample consists of about 890,000 distinct CDR3 sequences, 10% to 15% of them appearing once. The sample was also linked to a second study, of yellow fever vaccine responses in identical twins. That paper states: Twins' T cell vaccine responses reportedly looked partly convergent, partly personalized.

This receptor was obtained from a woman under 30 in good health. Sequences were obtained from PBMCs.

Here the CDR3 reads CALKRATGELFF. The CDR3 DNA reads TGTGCCCTGAAGCGGGCCACCGGGGAGCTGTTTTTT. V gene TRBV7-7 combines with J gene TRBJ2-2, with a tentative D call TRBD2 (6 bases). Trimming removed 11 bases at V and 4 bases at J, with 11 bases between. The CDR3 extends over 12 amino acids. The germline CDR1 and CDR2 sequences are SSHAT and FNYEAQ (reference sequence).